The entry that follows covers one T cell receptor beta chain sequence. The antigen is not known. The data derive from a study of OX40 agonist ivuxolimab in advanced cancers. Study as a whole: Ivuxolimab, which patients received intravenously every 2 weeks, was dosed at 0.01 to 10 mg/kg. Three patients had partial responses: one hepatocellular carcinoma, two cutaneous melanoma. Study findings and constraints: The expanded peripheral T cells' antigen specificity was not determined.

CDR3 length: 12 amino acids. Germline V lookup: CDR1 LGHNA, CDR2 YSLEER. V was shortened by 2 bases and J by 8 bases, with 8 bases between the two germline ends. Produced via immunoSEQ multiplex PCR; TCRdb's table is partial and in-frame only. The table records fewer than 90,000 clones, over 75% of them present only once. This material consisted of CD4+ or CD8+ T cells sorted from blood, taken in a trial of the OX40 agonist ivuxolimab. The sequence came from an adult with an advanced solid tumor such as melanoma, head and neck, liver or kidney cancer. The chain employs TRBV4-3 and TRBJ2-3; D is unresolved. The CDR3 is CASSQSLGTQYF. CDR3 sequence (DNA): TGCGCCAGCAGCCAAAGCCTCGGTACGCAGTATTTT.